Sequencing of this T cell receptor beta chain was carried out in a study of a mutant IDH1 vaccine in newly diagnosed glioma. About the study: Sex among treated patients split roughly 60% male, roughly 38% female; mean age was about 43 years.

Indicated time point: week 23, last vaccination. Each dose delivered 300 ug of mutant IDH1 20-mer peptide subcutaneously with imiquimod. Sequenced by immunoSEQ multiplex PCR; TCRdb stores in-frame clones only, minus some. This sample has 35,000 to 40,000 clones; roughly 81% occur once, and the top ten carry 5.1%. Remarks on this clone: No antigen is known for it.

Between the trimmed V and J ends, which lost 5 bases and 4 bases, there was a span of 6 bases. Germline loops: CDR1 MNHEY, CDR2 SVGAGI. This CDR3 contains 12 residues. The material was PBMCs, obtained from a glioma patient whose treatment included an IDH1 peptide vaccine. This chain uses TRBV6-5 with TRBJ1-5; no clear D gene. The TCR sequence derives from a man aged 40-55 years with glioma. The CDR3 DNA reads as TGTGCCAGCAGTCCCCTTAATCAGCCCCAGCATTTT. Protein product: CASSPLNQPQHF.